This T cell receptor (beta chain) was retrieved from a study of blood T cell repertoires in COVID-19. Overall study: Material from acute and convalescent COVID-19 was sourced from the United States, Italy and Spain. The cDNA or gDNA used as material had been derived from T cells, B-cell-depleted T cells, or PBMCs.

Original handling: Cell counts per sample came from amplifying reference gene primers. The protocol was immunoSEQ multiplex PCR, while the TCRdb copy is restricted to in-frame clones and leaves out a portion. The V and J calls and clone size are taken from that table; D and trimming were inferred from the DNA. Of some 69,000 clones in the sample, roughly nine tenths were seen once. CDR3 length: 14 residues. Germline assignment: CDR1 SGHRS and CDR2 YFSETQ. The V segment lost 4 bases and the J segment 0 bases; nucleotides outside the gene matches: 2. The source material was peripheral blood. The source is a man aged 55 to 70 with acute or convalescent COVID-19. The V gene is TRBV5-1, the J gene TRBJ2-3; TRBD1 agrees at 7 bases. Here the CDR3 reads CASSRDSSTDTQYF. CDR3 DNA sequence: TGCGCCAGCAGCCGGGACAGCAGCACAGATACGCAGTATTTT.